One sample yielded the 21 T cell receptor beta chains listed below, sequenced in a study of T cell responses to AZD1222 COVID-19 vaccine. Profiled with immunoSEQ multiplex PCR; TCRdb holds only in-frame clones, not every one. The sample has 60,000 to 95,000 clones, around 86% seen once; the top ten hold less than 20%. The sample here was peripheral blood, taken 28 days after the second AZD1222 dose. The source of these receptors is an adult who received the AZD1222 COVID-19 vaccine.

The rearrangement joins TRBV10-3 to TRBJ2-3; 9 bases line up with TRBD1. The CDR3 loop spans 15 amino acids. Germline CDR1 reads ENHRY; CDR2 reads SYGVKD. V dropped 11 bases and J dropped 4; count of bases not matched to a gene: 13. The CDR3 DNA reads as TGTGCCTCGTATCGGGGGACAGGGATCCCAGATACGCAGTATTTT. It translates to CASYRGTGIPDTQYF.

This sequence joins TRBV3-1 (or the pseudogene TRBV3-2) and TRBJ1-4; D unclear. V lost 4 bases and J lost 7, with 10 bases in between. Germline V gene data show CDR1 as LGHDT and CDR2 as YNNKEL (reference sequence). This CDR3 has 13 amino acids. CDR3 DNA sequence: TGTGCCAGCAGCCGAGGGCTTGGTGAAAAACTGTTTTTT. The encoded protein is CASSRGLGEKLFF.

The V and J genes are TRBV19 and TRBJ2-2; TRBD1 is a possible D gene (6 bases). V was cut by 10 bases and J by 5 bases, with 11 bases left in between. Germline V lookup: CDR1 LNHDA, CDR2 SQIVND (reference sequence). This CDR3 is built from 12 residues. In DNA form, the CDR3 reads TGTGCCACTAACAGGGATACCGGGGAGCTGTTTTTT. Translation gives CATNRDTGELFF.

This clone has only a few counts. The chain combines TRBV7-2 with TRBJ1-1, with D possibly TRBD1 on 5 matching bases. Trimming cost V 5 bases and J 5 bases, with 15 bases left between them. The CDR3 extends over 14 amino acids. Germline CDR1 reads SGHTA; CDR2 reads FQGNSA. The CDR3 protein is CASSLEGVSTEAFF. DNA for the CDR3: TGTGCCAGCAGCCTCGAAGGGGTGTCGACTGAAGCTTTCTTT.

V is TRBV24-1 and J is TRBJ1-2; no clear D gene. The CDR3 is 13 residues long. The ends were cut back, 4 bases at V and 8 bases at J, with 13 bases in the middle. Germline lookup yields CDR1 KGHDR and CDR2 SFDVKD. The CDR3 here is CATSDTKGFGYTF. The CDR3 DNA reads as TGTGCCACCAGTGACACTAAGGGATTCGGCTACACCTTC.

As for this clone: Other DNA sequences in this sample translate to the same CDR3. The CDR3 coding sequence is TGTGCCTGGAGAGCGGGGACAGGAAATTCACCCCTCCACTTT. Its protein is CAWRAGTGNSPLHF. V and J are TRBV30 and TRBJ1-6; 8 positions agree with TRBD1. Germline-derived CDR1 and CDR2 are GTSNPN and SVGIG (reference sequence). The J segment lost 7 bases and the V segment lost 3 bases, leaving 5 bases of the junction unmatched. CDR3 size: 14 residues.

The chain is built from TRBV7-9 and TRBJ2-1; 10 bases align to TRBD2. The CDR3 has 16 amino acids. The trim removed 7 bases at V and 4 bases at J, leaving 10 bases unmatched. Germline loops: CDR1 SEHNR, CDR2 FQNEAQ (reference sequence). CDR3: CASTRGLAEIYNEQFF. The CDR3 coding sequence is TGTGCCAGCACCCGCGGACTAGCGGAGATTTACAATGAGCAGTTCTTC.

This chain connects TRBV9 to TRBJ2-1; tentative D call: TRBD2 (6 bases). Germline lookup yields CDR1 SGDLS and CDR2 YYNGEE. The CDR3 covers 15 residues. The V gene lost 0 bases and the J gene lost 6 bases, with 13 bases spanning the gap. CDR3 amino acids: CASSVDGGVGNEQFF. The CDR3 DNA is TGTGCCAGCAGCGTAGATGGCGGGGTGGGCAATGAGCAGTTCTTC.

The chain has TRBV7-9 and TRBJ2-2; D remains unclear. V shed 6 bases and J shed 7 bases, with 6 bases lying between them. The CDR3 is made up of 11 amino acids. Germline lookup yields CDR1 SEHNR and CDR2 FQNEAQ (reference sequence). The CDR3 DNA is TGTGCCAGCAGGGGTAGCGGGGAGCTGTTTTTT. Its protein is CASRGSGELFF.

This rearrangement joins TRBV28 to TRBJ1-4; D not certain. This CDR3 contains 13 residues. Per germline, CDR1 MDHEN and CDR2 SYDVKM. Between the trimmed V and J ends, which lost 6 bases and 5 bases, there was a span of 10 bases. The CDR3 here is CASSPGLNEKLFF. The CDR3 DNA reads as TGTGCCAGCAGCCCAGGCCTGAATGAAAAACTGTTTTTT.

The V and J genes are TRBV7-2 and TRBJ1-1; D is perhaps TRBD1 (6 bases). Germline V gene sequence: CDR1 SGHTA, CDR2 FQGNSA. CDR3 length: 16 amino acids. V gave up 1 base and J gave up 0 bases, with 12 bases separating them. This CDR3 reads CASSLDWGRLNTEAFF. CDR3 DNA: TGTGCCAGCAGCTTAGATTGGGGGCGGCTGAACACTGAAGCTTTCTTT. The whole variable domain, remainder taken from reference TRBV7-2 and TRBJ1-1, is GAGVSQSPSNKVTEKGKDVELRCDPISGHTALYWYRQSLGQGLEFLIYFQGNSAPDKSGLPSDRFSAERTGGSVSTLTIQRTQQEDSAVYLCASSLDWGRLNTEAFFGQGTRLTVV.

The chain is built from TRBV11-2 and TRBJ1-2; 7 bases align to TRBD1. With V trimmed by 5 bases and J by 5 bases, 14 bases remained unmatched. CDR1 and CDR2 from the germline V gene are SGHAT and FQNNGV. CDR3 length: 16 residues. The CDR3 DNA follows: TGTGCCAGCAGCCCACAACCCTCCGGGACAGCGTATGGCTACACCTTC. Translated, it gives CASSPQPSGTAYGYTF.

The CDR3: CASSLDGSTGNTIYF. The CDR3 nucleotides are TGTGCCAGCAGCTTGGACGGATCCACTGGAAACACCATATATTTT. The chain uses TRBV7-2 and TRBJ1-3; D gene uncertain. Trimming shortened V by 3 bases and J by 2 bases, and 11 bases separated the two germline ends. Germline CDR1 and CDR2: SGHTA and FQGNSA. CDR3 size: 15 residues.

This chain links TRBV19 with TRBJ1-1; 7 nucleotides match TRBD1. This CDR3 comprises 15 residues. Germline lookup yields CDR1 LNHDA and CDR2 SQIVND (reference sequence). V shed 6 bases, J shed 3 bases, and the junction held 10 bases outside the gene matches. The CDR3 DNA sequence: TGTGCCAGTAGCCCTTTTTCGGACAGGCACACTGAAGCTTTCTTT. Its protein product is CASSPFSDRHTEAFF.

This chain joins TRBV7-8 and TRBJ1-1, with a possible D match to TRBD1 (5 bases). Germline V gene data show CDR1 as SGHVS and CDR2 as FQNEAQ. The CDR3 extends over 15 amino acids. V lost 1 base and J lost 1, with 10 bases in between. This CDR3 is CASSLVLGGNTEAFF. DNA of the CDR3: TGTGCCAGCAGCTTAGTCTTGGGGGGGAACACTGAAGCTTTCTTT.

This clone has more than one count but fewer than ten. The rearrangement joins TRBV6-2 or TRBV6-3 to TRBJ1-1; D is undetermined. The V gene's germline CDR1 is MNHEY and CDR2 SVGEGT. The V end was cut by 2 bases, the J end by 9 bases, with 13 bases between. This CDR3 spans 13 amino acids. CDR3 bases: TGTGCCAGCAGTTACGGGCCAGGCCTAAAAGCTTTCTTT. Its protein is CASSYGPGLKAFF.

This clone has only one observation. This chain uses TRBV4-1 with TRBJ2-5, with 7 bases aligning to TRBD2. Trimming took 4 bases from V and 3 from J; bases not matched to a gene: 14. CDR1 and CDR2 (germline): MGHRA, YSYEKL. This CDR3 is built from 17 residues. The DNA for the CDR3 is TGCGCCAGCAGCCGAGGCTACCCTCGGCTAGCGGAAGAGACCCAGTACTTC. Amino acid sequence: CASSRGYPRLAEETQYF.

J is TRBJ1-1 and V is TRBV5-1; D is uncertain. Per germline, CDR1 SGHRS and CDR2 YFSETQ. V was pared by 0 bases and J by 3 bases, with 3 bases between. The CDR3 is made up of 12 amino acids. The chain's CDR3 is CASSLEHTEAFF. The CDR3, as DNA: TGCGCCAGCAGCTTGGAGCACACTGAAGCTTTCTTT.

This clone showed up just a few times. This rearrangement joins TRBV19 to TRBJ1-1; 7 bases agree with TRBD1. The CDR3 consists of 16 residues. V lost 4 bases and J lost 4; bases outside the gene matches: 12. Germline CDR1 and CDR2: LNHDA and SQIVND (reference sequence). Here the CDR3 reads CASSTAGGRRSTEAFF. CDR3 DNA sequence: TGTGCCAGTAGTACAGCAGGGGGTAGGCGTAGCACTGAAGCTTTCTTT.

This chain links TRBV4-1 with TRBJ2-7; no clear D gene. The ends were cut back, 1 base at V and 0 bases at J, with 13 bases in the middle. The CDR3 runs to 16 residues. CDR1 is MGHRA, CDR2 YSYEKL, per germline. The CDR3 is CASSQVNTYSSYEQYF. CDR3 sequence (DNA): TGCGCCAGCAGCCAAGTAAATACATATAGCTCCTACGAGCAGTACTTC.

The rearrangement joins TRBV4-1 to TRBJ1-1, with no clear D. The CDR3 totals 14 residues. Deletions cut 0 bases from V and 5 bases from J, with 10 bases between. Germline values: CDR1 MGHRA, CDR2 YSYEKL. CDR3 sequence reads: CASSQDRMGTEAFF. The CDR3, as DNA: TGCGCCAGCAGCCAAGACAGGATGGGGACTGAAGCTTTCTTT.